The present entry profiles one T cell receptor beta chain with its context. The data derive from a study of blood T cell repertoires in COVID-19. Measured with immunoSEQ multiplex PCR; TCRdb has only the in-frame clones, and not every one. The table shows about 280,000 clones, with 85% occurring only once. The germline V gene encodes CDR1 WSHSY and CDR2 SAAADI. Between the trimmed V and J ends, which lost 4 bases and 8 bases, there was a span of 17 bases. The CDR3 has 14 residues. Sequenced sample: PBMCs or T cells enriched from blood (not recorded which). The chain couples TRBV10-2 to TRBJ1-2; D unclear. The origin of this receptor is a woman in her forties or fifties who had recovered from COVID-19. CDR3 sequence reads: CASSGSGYPAGYTF. The CDR3 coding sequence is TGCGCCAGCAGTGGATCGGGATACCCTGCGGGCTACACCTTC.